This T cell receptor (beta chain) was sequenced in a study of control samples from healthy donors and cancer patients. TCRdb's copy holds only in-frame clones and misses some; the assay was immunoSEQ multiplex PCR. The data contain 95,000 to 130,000 clones, roughly 92% of them singletons. The specimen sequenced was blood. This clonotype originated in a man aged 25-40 years in good health.

This CDR3 reads CASSVDPDGDTEAFF. The CDR3 nucleotides are TGTGCCAGCAGCGTAGACCCCGATGGGGACACTGAAGCTTTCTTT. The chain couples TRBV9 to TRBJ1-1; D call uncertain. The length of the CDR3 is 15 residues. The germline gives CDR1 SGDLS, CDR2 YYNGEE. Trimming removed 0 bases at V and 3 bases at J, with 12 bases between.